This entry concerns a single TCR beta chain. Its antigen is unknown. The entry originates in a study of identifying expanded T cells in peripheral blood. Study-wide results and limits: Technical replicates showed about 1.1 changed clones; roughly two weeks roughly 16; four weeks 19.

The assay was immunoSEQ multiplex PCR, and TCRdb's table has in-frame clones only and misses some. The sample lists 120,000 or so clones; about four fifths were seen once. Germline CDR1 and CDR2: SGHDT and YYEEEE. Trimming removed 4 bases at V and 1 base at J, with 12 bases between. The CDR3 is 15 amino acids. Sequenced sample: blood. The chain carries TRBV5-6 and TRBJ1-5; tentative D call: TRBD1 (5 bases). This sequence originates from a person aged 18 to 75 in good health. The CDR3: CASSLGTTSNQPQHF. The CDR3 DNA reads TGTGCCAGCAGCCTCGGGACCACGAGCAATCAGCCCCAGCATTTT.